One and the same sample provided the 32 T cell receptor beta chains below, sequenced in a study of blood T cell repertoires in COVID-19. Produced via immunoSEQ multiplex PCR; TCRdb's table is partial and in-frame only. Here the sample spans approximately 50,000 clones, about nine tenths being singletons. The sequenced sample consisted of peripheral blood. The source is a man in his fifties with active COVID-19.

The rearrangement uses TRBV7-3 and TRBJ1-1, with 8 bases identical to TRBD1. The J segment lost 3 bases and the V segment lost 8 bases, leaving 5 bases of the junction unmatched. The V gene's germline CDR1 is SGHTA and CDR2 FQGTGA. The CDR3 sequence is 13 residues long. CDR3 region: CASRLDRDTEAFF. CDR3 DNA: TGTGCCAGCCGATTGGACAGGGACACTGAAGCTTTCTTT.

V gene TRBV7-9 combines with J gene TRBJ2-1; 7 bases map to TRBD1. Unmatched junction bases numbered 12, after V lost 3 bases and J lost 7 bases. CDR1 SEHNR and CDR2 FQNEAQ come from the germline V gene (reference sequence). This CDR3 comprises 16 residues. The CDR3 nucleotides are TGTGCCAGCAGCTTCGACCCAGGACAGGCGAGGAATGAGCAGTTCTTC. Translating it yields CASSFDPGQARNEQFF.

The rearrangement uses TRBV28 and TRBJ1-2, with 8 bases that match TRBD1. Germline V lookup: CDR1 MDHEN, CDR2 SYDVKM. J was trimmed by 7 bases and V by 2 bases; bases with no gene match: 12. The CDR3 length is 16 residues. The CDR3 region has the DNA TGTGCCAGCAGTTTAAACCCGGGACAGGACGTAGGTGGCTACACCTTC. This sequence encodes CASSLNPGQDVGGYTF.

As DNA, the CDR3 is TGTGCCAGCAGCGTAGACCTGAGCGGGAACACTGAAGCTTTCTTT. The encoded protein is CASSVDLSGNTEAFF. The V call is TRBV9, the J call TRBJ1-1, with no clear D. This CDR3 is 15 amino acids long. Between the trimmed V and J ends, which lost 0 bases and 1 base, there was a span of 10 bases. The germline CDR1 and CDR2 sequences are SGDLS and YYNGEE.

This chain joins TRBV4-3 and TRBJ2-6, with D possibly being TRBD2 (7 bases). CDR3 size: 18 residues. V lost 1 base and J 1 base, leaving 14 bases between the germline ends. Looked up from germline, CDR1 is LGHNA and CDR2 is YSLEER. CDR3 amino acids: CASSQGGGHTSGANVLTF. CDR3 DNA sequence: TGCGCCAGCAGCCAAGGGGGGGGACACACTTCTGGGGCCAACGTCCTGACTTTC.

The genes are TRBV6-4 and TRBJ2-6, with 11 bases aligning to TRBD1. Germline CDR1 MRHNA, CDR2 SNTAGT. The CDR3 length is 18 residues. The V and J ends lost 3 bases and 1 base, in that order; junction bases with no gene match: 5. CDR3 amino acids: CASSEWDRGKSGANVLTF. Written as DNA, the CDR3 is TGTGCCAGCAGTGAATGGGACAGGGGGAAATCTGGGGCCAACGTCCTGACTTTC.

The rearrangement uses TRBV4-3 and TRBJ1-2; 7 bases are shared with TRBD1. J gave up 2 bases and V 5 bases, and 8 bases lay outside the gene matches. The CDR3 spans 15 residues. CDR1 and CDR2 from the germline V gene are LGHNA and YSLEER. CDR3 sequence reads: CASSLHRGANYGYTF. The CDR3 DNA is TGCGCCAGCAGCTTACACAGGGGTGCGAACTATGGCTACACCTTC.

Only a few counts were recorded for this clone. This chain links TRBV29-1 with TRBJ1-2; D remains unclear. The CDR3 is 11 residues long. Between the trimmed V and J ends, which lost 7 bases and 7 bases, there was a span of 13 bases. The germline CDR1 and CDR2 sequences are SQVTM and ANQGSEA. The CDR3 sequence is CSGRLGPGYTF. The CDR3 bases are TGCAGCGGACGTCTTGGGCCTGGCTACACCTTC.

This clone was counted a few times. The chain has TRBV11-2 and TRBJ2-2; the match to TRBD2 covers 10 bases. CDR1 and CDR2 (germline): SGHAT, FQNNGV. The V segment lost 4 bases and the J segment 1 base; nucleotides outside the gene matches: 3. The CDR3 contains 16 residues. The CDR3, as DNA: TGTGCCAGCAGCTCGAGCGGGGGGGTGAACACCGGGGAGCTGTTTTTT. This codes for CASSSSGGVNTGELFF.

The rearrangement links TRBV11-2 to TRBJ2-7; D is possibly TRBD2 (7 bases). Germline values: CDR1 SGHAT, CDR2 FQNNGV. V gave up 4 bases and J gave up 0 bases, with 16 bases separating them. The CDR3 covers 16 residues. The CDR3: CASSSIRGASSYEQYF. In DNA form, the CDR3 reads TGTGCCAGCAGCTCAATACGGGGGGCCAGCTCCTACGAGCAGTACTTC.

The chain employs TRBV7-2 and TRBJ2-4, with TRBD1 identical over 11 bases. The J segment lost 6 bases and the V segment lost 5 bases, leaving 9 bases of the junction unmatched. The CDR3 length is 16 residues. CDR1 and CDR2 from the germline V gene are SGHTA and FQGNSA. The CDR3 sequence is CASSMAGTGGLNIQYF. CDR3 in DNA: TGTGCCAGCAGCATGGCCGGGACAGGGGGTTTAAACATTCAGTACTTC.

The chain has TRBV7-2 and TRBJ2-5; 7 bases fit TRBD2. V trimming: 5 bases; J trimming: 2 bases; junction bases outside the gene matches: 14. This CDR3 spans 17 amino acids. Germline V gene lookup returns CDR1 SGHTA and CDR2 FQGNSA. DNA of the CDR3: TGTGCCAGCAGCCCCTACGTCGGGCTAGCGGTACAAGAGACCCAGTACTTC. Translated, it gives CASSPYVGLAVQETQYF.

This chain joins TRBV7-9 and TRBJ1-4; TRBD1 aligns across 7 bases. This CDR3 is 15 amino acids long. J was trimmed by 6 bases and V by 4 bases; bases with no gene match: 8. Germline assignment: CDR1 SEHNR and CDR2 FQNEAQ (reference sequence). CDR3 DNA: TGTGCCAGCAGCTCGACAGGGCGAAGGGATGAAAAACTGTTTTTT. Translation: CASSSTGRRDEKLFF.

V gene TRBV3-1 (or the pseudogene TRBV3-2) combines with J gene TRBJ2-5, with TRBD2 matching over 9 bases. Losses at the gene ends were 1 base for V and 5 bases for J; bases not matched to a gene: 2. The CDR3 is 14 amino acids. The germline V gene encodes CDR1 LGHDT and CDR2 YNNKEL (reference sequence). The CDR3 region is CASSQVGTSETQYF. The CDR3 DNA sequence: TGTGCCAGCAGCCAAGTAGGGACTAGCGAGACCCAGTACTTC.

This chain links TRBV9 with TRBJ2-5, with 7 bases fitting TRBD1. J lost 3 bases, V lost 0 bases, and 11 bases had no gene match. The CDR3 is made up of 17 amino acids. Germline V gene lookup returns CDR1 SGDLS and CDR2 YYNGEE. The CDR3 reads CASSVGTGVVRKETQYF. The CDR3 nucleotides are TGTGCCAGCAGCGTAGGTACAGGGGTGGTAAGAAAAGAGACCCAGTACTTC.

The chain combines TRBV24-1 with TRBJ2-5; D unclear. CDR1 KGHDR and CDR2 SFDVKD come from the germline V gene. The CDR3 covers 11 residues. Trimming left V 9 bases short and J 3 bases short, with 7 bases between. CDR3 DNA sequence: TGTGCCACCGGGCAGAAAGAGACCCAGTACTTC. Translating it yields CATGQKETQYF.

Written as DNA, the CDR3 is TGTGCCAGCTCACCAAGGCCAGGGGGCGCGGACACTGAAGCTTTCTTT. It translates to CASSPRPGGADTEAFF. The chain is built from TRBV18 and TRBJ1-1, with 8 bases identical to TRBD1. This CDR3 comprises 16 residues. Germline V CDR1 and CDR2: KGHSH, LQKENI. After removal of 2 bases from V and 3 bases from J, the junction contained 8 bases not matched to a gene.

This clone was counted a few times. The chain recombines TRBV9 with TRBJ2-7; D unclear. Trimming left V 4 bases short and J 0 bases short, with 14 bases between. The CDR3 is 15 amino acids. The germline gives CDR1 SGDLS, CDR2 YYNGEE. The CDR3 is CASSPNGGYSYEQYF. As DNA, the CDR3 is TGTGCCAGCAGCCCCAACGGCGGCTACTCCTACGAGCAGTACTTC.

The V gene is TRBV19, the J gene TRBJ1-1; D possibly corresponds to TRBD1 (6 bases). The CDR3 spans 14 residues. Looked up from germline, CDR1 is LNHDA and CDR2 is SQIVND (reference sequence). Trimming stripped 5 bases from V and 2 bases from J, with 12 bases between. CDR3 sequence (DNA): TGTGCCAGTAGTCCGGACAGCTTAAACACTGAAGCTTTCTTT. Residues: CASSPDSLNTEAFF.

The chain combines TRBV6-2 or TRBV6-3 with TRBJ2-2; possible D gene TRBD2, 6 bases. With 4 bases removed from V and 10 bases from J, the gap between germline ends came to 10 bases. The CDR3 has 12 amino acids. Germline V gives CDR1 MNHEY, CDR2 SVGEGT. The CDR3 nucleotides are TGTGCCAGCAGTTTCCGGGGGTTGGAGCTGTTTTTT. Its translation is CASSFRGLELFF.

CDR3 bases: TGTGCCAGCAGCTTGCGGTACGGATCGGGACTAGATGTCAATGAGCAGTTCTTC. Amino acid sequence: CASSLRYGSGLDVNEQFF. The genes are TRBV7-2 and TRBJ2-1, with 8 bases matching TRBD2. V lost 3 bases, J lost 6 bases, and 16 bases stayed unmatched. This CDR3 has 18 amino acids. Germline V lookup: CDR1 SGHTA, CDR2 FQGNSA.

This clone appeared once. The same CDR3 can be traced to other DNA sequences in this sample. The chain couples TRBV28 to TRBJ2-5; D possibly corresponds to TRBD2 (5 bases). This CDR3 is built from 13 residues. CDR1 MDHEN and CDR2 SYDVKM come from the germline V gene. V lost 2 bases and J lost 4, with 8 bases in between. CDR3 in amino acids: CASSLGGRETQYF. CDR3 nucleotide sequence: TGTGCCAGCAGTTTAGGAGGAAGAGAGACCCAGTACTTC.

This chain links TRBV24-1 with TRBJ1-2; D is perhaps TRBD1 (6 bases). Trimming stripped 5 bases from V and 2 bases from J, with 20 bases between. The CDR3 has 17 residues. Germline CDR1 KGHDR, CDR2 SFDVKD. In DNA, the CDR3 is TGTGCCACCAGTGGCGGACGGAGAACAGGGCCCAACTATGGCTACACCTTC. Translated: CATSGGRRTGPNYGYTF.

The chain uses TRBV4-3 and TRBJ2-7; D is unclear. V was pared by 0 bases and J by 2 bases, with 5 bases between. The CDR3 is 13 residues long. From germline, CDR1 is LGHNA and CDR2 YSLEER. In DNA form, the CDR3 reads TGCGCCAGCAGCCAAGATAGAGCCTACGAGCAGTACTTC. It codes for CASSQDRAYEQYF.

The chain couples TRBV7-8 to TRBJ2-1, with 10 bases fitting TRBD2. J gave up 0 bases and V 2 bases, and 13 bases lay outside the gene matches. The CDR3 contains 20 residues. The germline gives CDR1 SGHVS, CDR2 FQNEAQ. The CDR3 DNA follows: TGTGCCAGCAGCTTACCCATAATAGCGGGAGGCCTAAGCTCCTACAATGAGCAGTTCTTC. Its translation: CASSLPIIAGGLSSYNEQFF.

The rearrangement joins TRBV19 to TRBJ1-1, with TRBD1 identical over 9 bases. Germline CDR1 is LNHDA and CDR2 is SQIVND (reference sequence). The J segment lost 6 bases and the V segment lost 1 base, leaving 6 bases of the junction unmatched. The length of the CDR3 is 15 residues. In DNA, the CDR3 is TGTGCCAGTAGTATAGGTGGGACAGGGAATCCTGAAGCTTTCTTT. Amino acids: CASSIGGTGNPEAFF.

The CDR3: CASSLLGQGGNQPQHF. The CDR3 region has the DNA TGTGCCAGCAGTTTATTGGGGCAGGGGGGCAATCAGCCCCAGCATTTT. The chain uses TRBV28 and TRBJ1-5, with 7 nucleotides matching TRBD1. CDR1 is MDHEN and CDR2 is SYDVKM in the germline V gene. The CDR3 has 16 amino acids. Losses at the gene ends were 1 base for V and 2 bases for J; bases not matched to a gene: 5.

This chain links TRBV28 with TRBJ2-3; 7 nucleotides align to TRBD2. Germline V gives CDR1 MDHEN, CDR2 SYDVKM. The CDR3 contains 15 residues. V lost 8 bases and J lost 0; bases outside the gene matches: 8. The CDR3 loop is CASRGVALSTDTQYF. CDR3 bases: TGTGCCAGCCGGGGGGTAGCGCTCAGCACAGATACGCAGTATTTT. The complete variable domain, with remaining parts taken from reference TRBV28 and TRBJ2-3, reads DVKVTQSSRYLVKRTGEKVFLECVQDMDHENMFWYRQDPGLGLRLIYFSYDVKMKEKGDIPEGYSVSREKKERFSLILESASTNQTSMYLCASRGVALSTDTQYFGPGTRLTVL.

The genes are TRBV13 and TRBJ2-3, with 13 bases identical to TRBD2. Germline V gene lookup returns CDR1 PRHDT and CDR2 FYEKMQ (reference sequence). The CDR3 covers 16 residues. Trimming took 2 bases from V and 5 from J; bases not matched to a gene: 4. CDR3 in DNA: TGTGCCAGCAGCTTAAGACTAGCGGGGGGAGGAGATACGCAGTATTTT. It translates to CASSLRLAGGGDTQYF.

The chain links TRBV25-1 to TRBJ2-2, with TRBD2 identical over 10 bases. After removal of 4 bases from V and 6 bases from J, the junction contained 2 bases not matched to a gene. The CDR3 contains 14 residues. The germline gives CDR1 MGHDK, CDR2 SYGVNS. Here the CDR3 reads CASSVTSGAGELFF. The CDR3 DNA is TGTGCCAGCAGTGTCACTAGCGGGGCCGGGGAGCTGTTTTTT.

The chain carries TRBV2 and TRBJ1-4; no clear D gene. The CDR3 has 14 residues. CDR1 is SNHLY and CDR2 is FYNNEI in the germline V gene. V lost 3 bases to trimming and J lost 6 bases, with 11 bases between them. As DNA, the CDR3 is TGTGCCAGCAGTGACCTGGTCGGTGATGAAAAACTGTTTTTT. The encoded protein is CASSDLVGDEKLFF.

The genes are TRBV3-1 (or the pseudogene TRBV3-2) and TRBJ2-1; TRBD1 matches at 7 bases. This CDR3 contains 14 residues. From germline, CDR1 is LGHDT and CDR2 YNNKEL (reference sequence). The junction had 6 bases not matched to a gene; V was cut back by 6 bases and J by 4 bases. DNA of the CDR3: TGTGCCAGCAGTCCCGGGACAGCTTACAATGAGCAGTTCTTC. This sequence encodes CASSPGTAYNEQFF.